The 2 T cell receptor beta chains presented below share a single source sample, sequenced in a study of vaccination effects on CD4 cells after COVID-19. The protocol was immunoSEQ multiplex PCR, while the TCRdb copy is restricted to in-frame clones and leaves out a portion. This table holds around 30,000 clones, roughly 70% found once. Antigen-specific CD4+ T cell clonotypes were called by their expansion after viral peptide-pool culture in ViraFEST. It was after around eleven days of culture that CD4+ T cells were isolated. Either the mRNA-1273 or the BNT162b2 vaccine was given to participants as two doses. No antigen has been identified for these receptors. This material consisted of CD4+ T cells from PBMCs cultured with HCoV-NL63 spike peptides, taken after COVID-19 vaccination. The receptors stem from a human donor who received a COVID-19 vaccine.

This chain joins TRBV9 and TRBJ2-3, with D perhaps TRBD1 (5 bases). There are 15 residues in the CDR3. Germline V gene lookup returns CDR1 SGDLS and CDR2 YYNGEE. With 0 bases removed from V and 3 bases from J, the gap between germline ends came to 11 bases. The CDR3 sequence is CASSVVRVGTDTQYF. The CDR3 DNA reads TGTGCCAGCAGCGTAGTCAGGGTTGGGACAGATACGCAGTATTTT. The entire variable domain, with the rest obtained from reference TRBV9 and TRBJ2-3, is as follows: DSGVTQTPKHLITATGQRVTLRCSPRSGDLSVYWYQQSLDQGLQFLIQYYNGEERAKGNILERFSAQQFPDLHSELNLSSLELGDSALYFCASSVVRVGTDTQYFGPGTRLTVL.

The V gene is TRBV3-1 (or the pseudogene TRBV3-2), the J gene TRBJ2-3, with TRBD2 matching over 8 bases. J was trimmed by 8 bases and V by 0 bases; bases with no gene match: 7. The germline CDR1 and CDR2 sequences are LGHDT and YNNKEL (reference sequence). The CDR3 has 15 amino acids. CDR3 nucleotides: TGTGCCAGCAGCCAAGATGGACTAGCCGCCGGTACGCAGTATTTT. Its protein product is CASSQDGLAAGTQYF.